This TCR beta chain appears in the sequencing data of a study of shared clonotypes between healthy human individuals. The overall study: Donors had three CD4 naive, three CD4 memory, two CD8 naive and one CD8 memory plate apiece.

Naive CD8 populations comprised CD45RO-negative cells positively selected for CCR7, excluding terminally differentiated effector memory CD45RA+ cells. Deletions cut 6 bases from V and 7 bases from J, with 12 bases between. CDR3 length: 13 amino acids. Germline lookup yields CDR1 MNHNS and CDR2 SASEGT. Only in-frame clones appear in the TCRdb table, and some are missing; sequencing was by immunoSEQ multiplex PCR. Among about 800,000 clones listed, about 96% were seen once. About this clone: What it binds is unknown.

Study-level findings and limits: Naive subsets generally had larger estimated richness than memory subsets.

V usage is TRBV6-1 and J usage is TRBJ2-2; unclear D gene. The sequencing sample was made of naive CD8+ T cells sorted from blood. This TCR was sampled from a man aged 25-45 years in good health. In DNA, the CDR3 is TGTGCCAGCAGCCCATGGTCAGTCGGGGAGCTGTTTTTT. Amino acids: CASSPWSVGELFF.